A single sample is the source of the 10 T cell receptor beta chains below, sequenced in a study of blood T cell repertoires in COVID-19. Clones were read by immunoSEQ multiplex PCR, and TCRdb kept only the in-frame ones, dropping some. The sample lists around 100,000 clones; approximately 89% were seen once. The sample taken for sequencing was peripheral blood. These receptors were collected from a woman of 80 years or more in a cohort sampled during active COVID-19.

CDR3: CASSLAIGSYEQYF. The CDR3, as DNA: TGCGCCAGCAGCTTGGCCATCGGTTCCTACGAGCAGTACTTC. The rearrangement joins TRBV5-1 to TRBJ2-7; no clear D. With 0 bases removed from V and 1 base from J, the gap between germline ends came to 8 bases. The CDR3 sequence is 14 residues long. From germline, CDR1 is SGHRS and CDR2 YFSETQ. Full variable domain (outside the CDR3, taken from reference TRBV5-1 and TRBJ2-7): KAGVTQTPRYLIKTRGQQVTLSCSPISGHRSVSWYQQTPGQGLQFLFEYFSETQRNKGNFPGRFSGRQFSNSRSEMNVSTLELGDSALYLCASSLAIGSYEQYFGPGTRLTVT.

This rearrangement joins TRBV28 to TRBJ2-7; 8 nucleotides match TRBD1. Losses at the gene ends were 6 bases for V and 4 bases for J; bases not matched to a gene: 8. The length of the CDR3 is 14 residues. The germline V gene has CDR1 MDHEN and CDR2 SYDVKM. The CDR3 DNA reads as TGTGCCAGCAGCCAAGCCAGGGGGCGTTACGAGCAGTACTTC. Amino acids: CASSQARGRYEQYF.

This clone was observed once. The rearrangement uses TRBV6-5 and TRBJ1-1; D possibly corresponds to TRBD1 (5 bases). Germline CDR1 MNHEY, CDR2 SVGAGI. CDR3 length equals 13 residues. Trimming shortened V by 2 bases and J by 6 bases, and 10 bases separated the two germline ends. The CDR3 coding sequence is TGTGCCAGCAGTTACCTTAACAGGCCTGAAGCTTTCTTT. Residues: CASSYLNRPEAFF.

J is TRBJ1-2 and V is TRBV21-1; TRBD1 was called by the table and not checked on the DNA. TRBV21-1 is shown as a pseudogene. The CDR3 has 16 residues. Here the CDR3 DNA reads TGTGCCAGCAGCAAAGTTGGCAGGGCTTTCTACTATGGCTACACCTTC. Translated, it gives CASSKVGRAFYYGYTF.

The V and J genes are TRBV27 and TRBJ2-7, with 8 bases aligning to TRBD2. The CDR3 covers 17 residues. Germline trimming cut 8 bases from V and 0 bases from J; bases unmatched to any gene: 15. Germline loops: CDR1 MNHEY, CDR2 SMNVEV (reference sequence). The CDR3 region is CASREGVASGSSYEQYF. DNA for the CDR3: TGTGCCAGCCGAGAGGGGGTGGCCAGCGGGAGCTCCTACGAGCAGTACTTC.

J is TRBJ2-7 and V is TRBV4-1; 7 bases match TRBD1. V lost 1 base and J lost 2; bases outside the gene matches: 8. Germline V CDR1 and CDR2: MGHRA, YSYEKL. The CDR3 is 16 amino acids. Here the CDR3 DNA reads TGCGCCAGCAGCCAAGTGCCGGGACAGCGTACCTACGAGCAGTACTTC. It specifies CASSQVPGQRTYEQYF.

J is TRBJ2-3 and V is TRBV27; maybe TRBD2 (5 bases). Germline loops: CDR1 MNHEY, CDR2 SMNVEV (reference sequence). This CDR3 region has 12 residues. V lost 8 bases, J lost 2 bases, and 8 bases lay in between. The CDR3 nucleotides read TGTGCCAGCCGGGATTTCACAGATACGCAGTATTTT. The encoded protein is CASRDFTDTQYF.

This clone has just a few counts. The CDR3 DNA is TGTGCCAGCAAGGGACAGGGTGCAACTAATGAAAAACTGTTTTTT. This gives the protein CASKGQGATNEKLFF. This chain links TRBV6-6 with TRBJ1-4, with TRBD1 matching 9 bases. The trim removed 7 bases at V and 0 bases at J, leaving 3 bases unmatched. The CDR3 contains 15 residues. The germline gives CDR1 MNHNY, CDR2 SVGAGI (reference sequence).

The genes are TRBV7-6 and TRBJ2-5; D may be TRBD1 (6 bases). The CDR3 has 15 amino acids. Germline V gives CDR1 SGHVS, CDR2 FNYEAQ. Trimming removed 7 bases from V and 0 bases from J, with 15 bases in between. This CDR3 is CASTSPGTYQETQYF. The CDR3 DNA reads TGTGCCAGCACCTCGCCCGGGACATACCAAGAGACCCAGTACTTC. The complete variable domain, with remaining parts taken from reference TRBV7-6 and TRBJ2-5, reads GAGVSQSPRYKVTKRGQDVALRCDPISGHVSLYWYRQALGQGPEFLTYFNYEAQQDKSGLPNDRFSAERPEGSISTLTIQRTEQRDSAMYRCASTSPGTYQETQYFGPGTRLLVL.

The chain carries TRBV7-9 and TRBJ2-7, with D unclear. Germline V gene lookup returns CDR1 SEHNR and CDR2 FQNEAQ (reference sequence). The CDR3 extends over 13 amino acids. The CDR3 is CALTAVPPYEQYF. The DNA of the CDR3 is TGTGCACTCACTGCGGTCCCCCCCTACGAGCAGTACTTC.